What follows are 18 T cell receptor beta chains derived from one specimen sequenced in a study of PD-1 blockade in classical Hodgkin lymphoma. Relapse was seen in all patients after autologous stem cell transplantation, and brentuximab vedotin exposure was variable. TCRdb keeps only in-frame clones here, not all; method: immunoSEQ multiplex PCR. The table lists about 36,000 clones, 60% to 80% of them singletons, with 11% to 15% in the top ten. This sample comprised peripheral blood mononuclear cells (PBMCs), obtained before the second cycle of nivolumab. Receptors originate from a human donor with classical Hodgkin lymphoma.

The CDR3 coding sequence is TGCGCCAGCAGCCCCGGACAGGGGGGAAGGCAGTTCTTC. This translates into CASSPGQGGRQFF. This rearrangement joins TRBV5-1 to TRBJ2-1, with TRBD1 matching over 10 bases. Germline values: CDR1 SGHRS, CDR2 YFSETQ. Losses at the gene ends were 4 bases for V and 12 bases for J; bases not matched to a gene: 7. The CDR3 contains 13 residues.

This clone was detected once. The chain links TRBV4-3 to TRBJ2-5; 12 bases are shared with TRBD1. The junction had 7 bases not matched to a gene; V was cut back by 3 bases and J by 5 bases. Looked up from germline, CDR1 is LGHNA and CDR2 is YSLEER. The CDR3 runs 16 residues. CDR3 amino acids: CASSQGGQGAFETQYF. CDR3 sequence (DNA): TGCGCCAGCAGCCAGGGGGGACAGGGGGCTTTCGAGACCCAGTACTTC.

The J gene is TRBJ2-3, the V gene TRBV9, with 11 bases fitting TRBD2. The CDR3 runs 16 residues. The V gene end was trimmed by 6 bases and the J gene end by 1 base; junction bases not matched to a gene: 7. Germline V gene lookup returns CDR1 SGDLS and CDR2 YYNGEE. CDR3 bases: TGTGCCAGCACCCCCCAGACTAGCGGGGGCACAGATACGCAGTATTTT. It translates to CASTPQTSGGTDTQYF.

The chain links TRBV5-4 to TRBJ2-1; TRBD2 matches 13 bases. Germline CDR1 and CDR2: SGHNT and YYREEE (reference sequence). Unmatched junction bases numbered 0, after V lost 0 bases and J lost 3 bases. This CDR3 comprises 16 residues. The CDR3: CASSLGTSGGYNEQFF. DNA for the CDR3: TGTGCCAGCAGCTTGGGGACTAGCGGGGGCTACAATGAGCAGTTCTTC.

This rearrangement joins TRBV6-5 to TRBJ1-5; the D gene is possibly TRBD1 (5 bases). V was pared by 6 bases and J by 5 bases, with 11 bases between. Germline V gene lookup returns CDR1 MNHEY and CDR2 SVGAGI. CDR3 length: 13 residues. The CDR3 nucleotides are TGTGCCAGCAGCTCCGGGGGGTATCAGCCCCAGCATTTT. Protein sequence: CASSSGGYQPQHF.

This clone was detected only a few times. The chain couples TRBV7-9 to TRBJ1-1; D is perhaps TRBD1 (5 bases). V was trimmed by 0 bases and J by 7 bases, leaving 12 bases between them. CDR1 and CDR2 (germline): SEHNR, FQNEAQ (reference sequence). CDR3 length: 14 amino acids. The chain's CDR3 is CASSLAQGGFEAFF. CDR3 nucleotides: TGTGCCAGCAGCTTAGCTCAGGGAGGCTTTGAAGCTTTCTTT.

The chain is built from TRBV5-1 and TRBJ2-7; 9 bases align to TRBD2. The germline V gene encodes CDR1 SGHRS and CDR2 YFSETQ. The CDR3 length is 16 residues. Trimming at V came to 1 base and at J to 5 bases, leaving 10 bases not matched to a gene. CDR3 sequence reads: CASSLYVAGGPHEQYF. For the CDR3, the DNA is TGCGCCAGCAGCTTGTATGTGGCGGGAGGGCCACACGAGCAGTACTTC.

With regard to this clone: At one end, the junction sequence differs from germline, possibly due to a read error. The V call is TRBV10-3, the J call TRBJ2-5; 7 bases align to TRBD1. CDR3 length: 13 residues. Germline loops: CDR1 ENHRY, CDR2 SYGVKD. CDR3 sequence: CAISGTGVETRYF. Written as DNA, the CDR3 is TGTGCCATCAGTGGGACAGGTGTGGAGACCCGGTACTTC.

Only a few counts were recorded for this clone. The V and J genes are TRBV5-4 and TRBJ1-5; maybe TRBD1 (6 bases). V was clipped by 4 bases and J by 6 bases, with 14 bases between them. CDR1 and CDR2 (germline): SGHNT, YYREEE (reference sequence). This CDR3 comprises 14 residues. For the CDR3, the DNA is TGTGCCAGCAGCCGAGGTCCGGGGGCTCAGCCCCAGCATTTT. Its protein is CASSRGPGAQPQHF. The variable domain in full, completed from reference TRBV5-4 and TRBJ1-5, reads ETGVTQSPTHLIKTRGQQVTLRCSSQSGHNTVSWYQQALGQGPQFIFQYYREEENGRGNFPPRFSGLQFPNYSSELNVNALELDDSALYLCASSRGPGAQPQHFGDGTRLSIL.

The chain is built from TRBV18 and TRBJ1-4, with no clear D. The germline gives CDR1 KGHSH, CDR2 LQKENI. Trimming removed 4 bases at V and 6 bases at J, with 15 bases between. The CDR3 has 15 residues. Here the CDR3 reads CASSLEVGLDEKLFF. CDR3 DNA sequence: TGTGCCAGCTCACTGGAGGTGGGATTGGATGAAAAACTGTTTTTT. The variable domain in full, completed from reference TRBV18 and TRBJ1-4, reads NAGVMQNPRHLVRRRGQEARLRCSPMKGHSHVYWYRQLPEEGLKFMVYLQKENIIDESGMPKERFSAEFPKEGPSILRIQQVVRGDSAAYFCASSLEVGLDEKLFFGSGTQLSVL.

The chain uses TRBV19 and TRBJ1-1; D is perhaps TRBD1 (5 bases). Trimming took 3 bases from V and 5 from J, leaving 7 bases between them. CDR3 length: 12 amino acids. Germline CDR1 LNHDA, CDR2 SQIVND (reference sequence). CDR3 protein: CASSMGGTEAFF. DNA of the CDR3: TGTGCCAGTAGTATGGGGGGTACTGAAGCTTTCTTT.

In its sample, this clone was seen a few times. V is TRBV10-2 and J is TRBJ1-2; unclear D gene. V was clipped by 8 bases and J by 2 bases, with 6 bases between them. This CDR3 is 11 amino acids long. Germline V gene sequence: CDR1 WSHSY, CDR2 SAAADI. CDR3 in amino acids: CASGSNYGYTF. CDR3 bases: TGCGCCAGCGGCAGCAACTATGGCTACACCTTC.

The CDR3 bases are TGTGCCAACGGGCCTCCGTGGCCCCAGCATTTT. Amino acids: CANGPPWPQHF. The chain carries TRBV21-1 and TRBJ1-5. TRBV21-1 is assigned pseudogene status. The CDR3 loop spans 11 amino acids.

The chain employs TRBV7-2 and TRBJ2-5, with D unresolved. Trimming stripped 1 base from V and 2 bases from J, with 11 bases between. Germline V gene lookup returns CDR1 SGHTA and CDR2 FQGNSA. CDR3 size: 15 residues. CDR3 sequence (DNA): TGTGCCAGCAGCTTAGTAACCAGCCCACAAGAGACCCAGTACTTC. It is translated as CASSLVTSPQETQYF.

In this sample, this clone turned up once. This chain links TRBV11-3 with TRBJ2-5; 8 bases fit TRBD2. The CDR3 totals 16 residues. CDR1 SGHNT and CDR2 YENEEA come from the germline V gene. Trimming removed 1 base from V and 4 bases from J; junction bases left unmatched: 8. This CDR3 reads CASSLVFSGAPETQYF. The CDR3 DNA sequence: TGTGCCAGCAGCTTAGTATTTAGCGGGGCTCCAGAGACCCAGTACTTC.

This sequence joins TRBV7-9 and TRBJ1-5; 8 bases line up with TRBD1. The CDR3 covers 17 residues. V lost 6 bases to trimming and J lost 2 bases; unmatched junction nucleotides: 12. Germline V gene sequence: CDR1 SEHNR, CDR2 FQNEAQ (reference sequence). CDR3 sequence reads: CASSRGQGGDGNQPQHF. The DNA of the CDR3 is TGTGCCAGCAGTCGCGGACAGGGAGGGGATGGCAATCAGCCCCAGCATTTT.

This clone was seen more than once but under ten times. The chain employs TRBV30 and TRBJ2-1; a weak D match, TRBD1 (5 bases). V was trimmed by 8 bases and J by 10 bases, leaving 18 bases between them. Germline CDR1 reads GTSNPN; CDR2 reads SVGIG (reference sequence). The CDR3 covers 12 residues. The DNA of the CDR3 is TGTGCCGGGGCCGTGACAGCCTGGGAGCAGTTCTTC. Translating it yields CAGAVTAWEQFF.

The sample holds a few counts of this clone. The CDR3 loop is CASTVRGRREKLFF. CDR3 in DNA: TGTGCCAGCACCGTCAGGGGGCGTCGTGAAAAACTGTTTTTT. The chain joins TRBV7-9 to TRBJ1-4; 8 bases are a match to TRBD1. Germline lookup yields CDR1 SEHNR and CDR2 FQNEAQ (reference sequence). CDR3 size: 14 residues. Unmatched junction bases numbered 8, after V lost 7 bases and J lost 7 bases.